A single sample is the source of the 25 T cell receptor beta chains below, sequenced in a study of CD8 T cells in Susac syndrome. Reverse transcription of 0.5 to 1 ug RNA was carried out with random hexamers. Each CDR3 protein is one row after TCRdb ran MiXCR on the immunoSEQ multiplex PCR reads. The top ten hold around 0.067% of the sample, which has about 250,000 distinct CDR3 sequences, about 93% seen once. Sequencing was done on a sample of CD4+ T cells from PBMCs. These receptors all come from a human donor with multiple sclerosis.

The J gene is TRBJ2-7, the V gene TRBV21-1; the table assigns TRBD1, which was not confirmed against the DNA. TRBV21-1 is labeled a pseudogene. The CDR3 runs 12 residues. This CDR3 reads CATRDTQYEQYV. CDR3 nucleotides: TGTGCCACTCGGGACACCCAGTACGAGCAGTACGTC.

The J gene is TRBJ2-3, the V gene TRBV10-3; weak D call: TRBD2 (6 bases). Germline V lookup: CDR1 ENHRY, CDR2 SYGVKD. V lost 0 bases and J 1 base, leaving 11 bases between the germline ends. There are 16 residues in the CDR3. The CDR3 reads CAISESGGGGTDTQYF. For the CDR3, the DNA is TGTGCCATCAGTGAGTCGGGTGGAGGGGGCACAGATACGCAGTATTTT.

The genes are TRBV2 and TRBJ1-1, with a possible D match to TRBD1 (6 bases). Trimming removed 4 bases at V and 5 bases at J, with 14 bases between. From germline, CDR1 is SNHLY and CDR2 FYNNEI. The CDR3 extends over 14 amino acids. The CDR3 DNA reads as TGTGCCAGCAGTGTTAGGGGGGAATCGACTGAAGCTTTCTTT. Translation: CASSVRGESTEAFF. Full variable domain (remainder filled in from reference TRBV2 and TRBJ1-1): EPEVTQTPSHQVTQMGQEVILRCVPISNHLYFYWYRQILGQKVEFLVSFYNNEISEKSEIFDDQFSVERPDGSNFTLKIRSTKLEDSAMYFCASSVRGESTEAFFGQGTRLTVV.

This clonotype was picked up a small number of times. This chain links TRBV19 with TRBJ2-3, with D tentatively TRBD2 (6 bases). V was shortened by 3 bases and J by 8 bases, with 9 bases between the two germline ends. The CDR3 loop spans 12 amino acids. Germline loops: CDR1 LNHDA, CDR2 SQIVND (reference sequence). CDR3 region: CASSIPRGTQYF. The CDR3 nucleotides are TGTGCCAGTAGTATCCCGCGGGGTACGCAGTATTTT.

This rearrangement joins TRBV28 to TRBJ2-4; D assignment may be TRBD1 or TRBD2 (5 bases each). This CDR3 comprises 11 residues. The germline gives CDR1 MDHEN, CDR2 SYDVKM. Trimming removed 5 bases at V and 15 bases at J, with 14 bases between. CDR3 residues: CASSPGTERYF. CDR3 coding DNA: TGTGCCAGCAGTCCCGGGACGGAGCGGTACTTC.

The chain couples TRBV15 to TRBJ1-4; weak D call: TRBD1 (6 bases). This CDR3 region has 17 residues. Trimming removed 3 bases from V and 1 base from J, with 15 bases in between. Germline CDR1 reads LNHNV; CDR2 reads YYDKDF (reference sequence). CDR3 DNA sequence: TGTGCCACCAGCAGGCTTCGGACAGCTAGAACTAATGAAAAACTGTTTTTT. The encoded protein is CATSRLRTARTNEKLFF.

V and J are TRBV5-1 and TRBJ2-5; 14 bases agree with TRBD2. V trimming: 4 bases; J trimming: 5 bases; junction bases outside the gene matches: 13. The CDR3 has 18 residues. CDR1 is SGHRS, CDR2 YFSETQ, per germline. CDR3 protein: CASSGGTSGGVLRETQYF. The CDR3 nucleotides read TGCGCCAGCAGCGGTGGGACTAGCGGGGGCGTCCTCCGGGAGACCCAGTACTTC.

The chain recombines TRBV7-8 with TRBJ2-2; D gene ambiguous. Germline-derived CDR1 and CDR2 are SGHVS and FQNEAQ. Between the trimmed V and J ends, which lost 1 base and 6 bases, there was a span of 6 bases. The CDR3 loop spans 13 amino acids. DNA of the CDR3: TGTGCCAGCAGCTTAGTTACAGCCGGGGAGCTGTTTTTT. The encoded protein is CASSLVTAGELFF.

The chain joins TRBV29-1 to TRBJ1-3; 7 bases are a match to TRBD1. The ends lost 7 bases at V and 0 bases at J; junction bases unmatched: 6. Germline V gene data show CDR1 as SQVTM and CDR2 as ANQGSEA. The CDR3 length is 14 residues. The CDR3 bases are TGCAGCGCAAGACAGGGATCCTCTGGAAACACCATATATTTT. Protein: CSARQGSSGNTIYF.

This CDR3 reads CASSTIGTGDHEQYF. The CDR3 DNA reads TGTGCCAGCAGTACGATCGGGACAGGGGACCACGAGCAGTACTTC. The chain joins TRBV12-3 or TRBV12-4 to TRBJ2-7, with 10 positions matching TRBD1. There are 15 residues in the CDR3. Trimming at V came to 5 bases and at J to 5 bases, leaving 9 bases not matched to a gene.

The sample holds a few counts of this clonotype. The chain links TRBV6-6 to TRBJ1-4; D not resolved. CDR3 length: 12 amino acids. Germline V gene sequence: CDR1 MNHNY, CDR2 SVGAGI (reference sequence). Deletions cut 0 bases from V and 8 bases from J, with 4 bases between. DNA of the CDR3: TGTGCCAGCAGTTACTCGGGCGAAAAACTGTTTTTT. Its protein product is CASSYSGEKLFF.

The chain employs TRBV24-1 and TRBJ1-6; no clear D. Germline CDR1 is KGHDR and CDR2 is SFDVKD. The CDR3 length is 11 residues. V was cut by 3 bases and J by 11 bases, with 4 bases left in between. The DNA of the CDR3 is TGTGCCACCAGTGATGATCCACCCCTCCACTTT. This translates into CATSDDPPLHF.

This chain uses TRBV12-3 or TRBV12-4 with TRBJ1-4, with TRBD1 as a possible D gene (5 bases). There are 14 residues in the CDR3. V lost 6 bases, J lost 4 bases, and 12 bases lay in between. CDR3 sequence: CASSLRGRNEKLFF. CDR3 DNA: TGTGCCAGCAGCCTCCGGGGCCGTAATGAAAAACTGTTTTTT.

CDR3 region: CSVDKGDRTDTQYF. CDR3 bases: TGCAGCGTTGATAAAGGGGACCGAACAGATACGCAGTATTTT. The rearrangement joins TRBV29-1 to TRBJ2-3; perhaps D is TRBD1 or TRBD2 (5 bases each). Trimming took 3 bases from V and 3 from J, leaving 13 bases between them. CDR3 length equals 14 residues. Germline CDR1 SQVTM, CDR2 ANQGSEA.

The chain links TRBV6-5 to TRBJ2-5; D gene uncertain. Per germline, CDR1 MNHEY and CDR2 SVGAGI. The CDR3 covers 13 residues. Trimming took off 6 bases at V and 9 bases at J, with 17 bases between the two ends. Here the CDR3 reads CASRSSAMSAQYF. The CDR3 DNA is TGTGCCAGCAGGTCTTCGGCCATGTCGGCCCAGTACTTC.

The DNA of the CDR3 is TGTGCCAGCAGCCGGATGACAGGGGATCTAGCCAAAAACATTCAGTACTTC. Protein sequence: CASSRMTGDLAKNIQYF. The chain links TRBV3-1 to TRBJ2-4; 8 nucleotides agree with TRBD1. CDR3 length: 17 residues. Per germline, CDR1 LGHDT and CDR2 YNNKEL (reference sequence). The junction had 8 bases not matched to a gene; V was cut back by 4 bases and J by 0 bases.

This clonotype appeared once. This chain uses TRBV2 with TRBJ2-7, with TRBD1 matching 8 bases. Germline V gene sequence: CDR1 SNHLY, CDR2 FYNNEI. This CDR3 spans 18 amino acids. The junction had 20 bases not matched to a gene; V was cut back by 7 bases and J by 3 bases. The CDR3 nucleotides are TGTGCCAGCACTCCACCGGACAGGGACGGGGCCCCTTACTACGAGCAGTACGTC. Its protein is CASTPPDRDGAPYYEQYV.

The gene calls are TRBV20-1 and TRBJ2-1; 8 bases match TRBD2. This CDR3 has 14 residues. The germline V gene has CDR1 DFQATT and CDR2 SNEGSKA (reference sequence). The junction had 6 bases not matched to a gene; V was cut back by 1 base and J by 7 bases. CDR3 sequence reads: CSARVRLARNEQFF. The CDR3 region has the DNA TGCAGTGCTAGAGTCCGACTAGCGAGGAATGAGCAGTTCTTC.

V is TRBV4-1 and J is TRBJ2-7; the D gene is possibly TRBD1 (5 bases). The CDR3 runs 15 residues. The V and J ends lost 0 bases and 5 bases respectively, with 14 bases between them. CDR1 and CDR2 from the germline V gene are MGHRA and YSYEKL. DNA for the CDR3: TGCGCCAGCAGCCAAGACCTTCTGGGGCGCAACGAGCAGTACTTC. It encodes CASSQDLLGRNEQYF.

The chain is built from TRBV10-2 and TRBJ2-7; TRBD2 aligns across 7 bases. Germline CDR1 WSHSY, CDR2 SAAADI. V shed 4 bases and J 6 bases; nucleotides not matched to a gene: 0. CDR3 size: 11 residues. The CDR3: CASSGGGEQYF. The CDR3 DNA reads TGCGCCAGCAGTGGGGGGGGCGAGCAGTACTTC.

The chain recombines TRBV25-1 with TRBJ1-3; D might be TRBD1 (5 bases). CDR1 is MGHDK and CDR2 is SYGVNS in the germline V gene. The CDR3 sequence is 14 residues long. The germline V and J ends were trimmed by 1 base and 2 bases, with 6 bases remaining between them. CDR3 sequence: CASSESGAGNTIYF. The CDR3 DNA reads TGTGCCAGCAGTGAATCGGGGGCTGGAAACACCATATATTTT.

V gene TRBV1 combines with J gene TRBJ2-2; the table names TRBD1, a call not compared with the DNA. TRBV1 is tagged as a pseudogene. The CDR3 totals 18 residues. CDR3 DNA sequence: TGCACCAGCAGCCAAGACAGGGGCTGTTTAGAGGACACCGGGGAGCTGTTTTTT. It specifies CTSSQDRGCLEDTGELFF.

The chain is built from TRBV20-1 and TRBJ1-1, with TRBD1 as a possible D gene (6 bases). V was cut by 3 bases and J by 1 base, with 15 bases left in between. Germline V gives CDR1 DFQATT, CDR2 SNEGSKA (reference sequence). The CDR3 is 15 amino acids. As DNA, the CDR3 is TGCAGTGCTAGGGAATCCGGGACACAGAACACTGAAGCTTTCTTT. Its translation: CSARESGTQNTEAFF.

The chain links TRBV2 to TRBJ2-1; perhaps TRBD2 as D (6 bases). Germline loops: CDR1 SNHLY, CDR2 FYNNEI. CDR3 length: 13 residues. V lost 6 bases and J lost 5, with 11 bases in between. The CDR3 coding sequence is TGTGCCAGCAGGGCTAGCGAACACAATGAGCAGTTCTTC. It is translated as CASRASEHNEQFF.

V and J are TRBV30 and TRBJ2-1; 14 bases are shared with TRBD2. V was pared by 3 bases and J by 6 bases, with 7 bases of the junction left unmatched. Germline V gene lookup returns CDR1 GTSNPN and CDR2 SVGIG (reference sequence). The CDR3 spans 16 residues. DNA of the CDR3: TGTGCCTGGAGGACTAGCGGGAGGGCCCCCCTCAATGAGCAGTTCTTC. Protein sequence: CAWRTSGRAPLNEQFF.